Listed below are T cell receptor beta chains from one sample, sequenced in a study of T cell responses to AZD1222 COVID-19 vaccine. Generated by immunoSEQ multiplex PCR, the TCRdb table keeps only in-frame clones and is missing some. The table shows 150,000 to 200,000 clones, with approximately 87% occurring only once. Sequenced material: peripheral blood, taken on day 0 of MenACWY control vaccination. The source is an adult in good health. Each CDR3 is given with its conserved first and last residue. A D gene is named only where the DNA matches it firmly. Clone size is shown for a subset of rows, as once, few, many or a class of expanded clone.

DNA: TGCAGTGCTAGTCCCAGGGATTCTCTCGAGCAGTACTTC
CDR3: CSASPRDSLEQYF
V: TRBV20-1
J: TRBJ2-7
size: -
D: -

DNA: TGTGCCAGCAGAGAGATGGCAGGGGGCACTGAAGCTTTCTTT
CDR3: CASREMAGGTEAFF
V: TRBV7-9
J: TRBJ1-1
size: -
D: TRBD1

DNA: TGTGCCAGCAGCTCAGCGGTTAGCTCCTACAATGAGCAGTTCTTC
CDR3: CASSSAVSSYNEQFF
V: TRBV5-8
J: TRBJ2-1
size: -
D: -

DNA: TGTGCCACCCACCCCGGGTTAAGCACTGAAGCTTTCTTT
CDR3: CATHPGLSTEAFF
V: TRBV28
J: TRBJ1-1
size: -
D: -

DNA: TGTGCCAGCAGTTACGCCCCGGGTGCAGAGACCCAGTACTTC
CDR3: CASSYAPGAETQYF
V: TRBV6-5
J: TRBJ2-5
size: -
D: -

DNA: TGTGCCAGCGGGCAGAACTTTAATGAAAAACTGTTTTTT
CDR3: CASGQNFNEKLFF
V: TRBV6-5
J: TRBJ1-4
size: -
D: -

DNA: TGTGCCTGCGGATCAGGGTTGAATTCACCCCTCCACTTT
CDR3: CACGSGLNSPLHF
V: TRBV30
J: TRBJ1-6
size: -
D: -

DNA: TGTGCCAGCAGCTTAGGGTCGACGGGTGGAAACACCATATATTTT
CDR3: CASSLGSTGGNTIYF
V: TRBV6-5
J: TRBJ1-3
size: -
D: -

DNA: TGTGCCATAGACGACGCAGGAATGAACACTGAAGCTTTCTTT
CDR3: CAIDDAGMNTEAFF
V: TRBV10-3
J: TRBJ1-1
size: -
D: -

DNA: TGTGCCAGTAGTATCGGGCCAAGCTCCTACGAGCAGTACTTC
CDR3: CASSIGPSSYEQYF
V: TRBV19
J: TRBJ2-7
size: -
D: -

DNA: TGCGCCAGCAGCCTCGGACTAGCGGGGGGGATAGCCTACGAGCAGTACTTC
CDR3: CASSLGLAGGIAYEQYF
V: TRBV4-1
J: TRBJ2-7
size: -
D: TRBD2

DNA: TGTGCCAGCAGCTTACCAGGACTTGACTACGAGCAGTACTTC
CDR3: CASSLPGLDYEQYF
V: TRBV7-2
J: TRBJ2-7
size: -
D: -

DNA: TGTGCCAGCAGAAGACTAGCGGGATCCACAGATACGCAGTATTTT
CDR3: CASRRLAGSTDTQYF
V: TRBV6-5
J: TRBJ2-3
size: -
D: TRBD2

DNA: TGTGCCAGTAGCCTCAAGCCAGGGGCAAGTGGCTACACCTTC
CDR3: CASSLKPGASGYTF
V: TRBV19
J: TRBJ1-2
size: -
D: -

DNA: TGTGCCAGCAGTTCTAGCGGGGGGCCGGAAGTTTTC
CDR3: CASSSSGGPEVF
V: TRBV12-3/TRBV12-4
J: TRBJ2-7
size: few
D: TRBD2

DNA: TGTGCCAGCAGCCTAACAGGGGGCGACGGCGATGAGCAGTTCTTC
CDR3: CASSLTGGDGDEQFF
V: TRBV7-3
J: TRBJ2-1
size: -
D: TRBD1

DNA: TGCGCCAGCAGCTCATCGACAGGGGTCGGGTCCAAAAACATTCAGTACTTC
CDR3: CASSSSTGVGSKNIQYF
V: TRBV5-1
J: TRBJ2-4
size: -
D: TRBD1

DNA: TGTGCCACCAGCAGAGAAAGGACAGTGGGAGAGACCCAGTACTTC
CDR3: CATSRERTVGETQYF
V: TRBV15
J: TRBJ2-5
size: -
D: -

DNA: TGCGCCAGCAGCAAGGACGGGCCGGATTTATATGGCTACACCTTC
CDR3: CASSKDGPDLYGYTF
V: TRBV5-1
J: TRBJ1-2
size: -
D: -

DNA: TGCGCCAGCGCTCCCCGGGTGGGGGGCGACTATGGCTACACCTTC
CDR3: CASAPRVGGDYGYTF
V: TRBV5-1
J: TRBJ1-2
size: -
D: -

DNA: TGTGCCAGTAGTATCTCCCAGAGTTTGGCTTTCTTT
CDR3: CASSISQSLAFF
V: TRBV19
J: TRBJ1-1
size: -
D: -

DNA: TGTGCCAGCAGCTTCCAGGTTAACTATGGCTACACCTTC
CDR3: CASSFQVNYGYTF
V: TRBV7-3
J: TRBJ1-2
size: -
D: -

DNA: TGTGCCAGCAGCTTAGTGGGGGTCGTGAATAGGAATGAGCAGTTCTTC
CDR3: CASSLVGVVNRNEQFF
V: TRBV7-8
J: TRBJ2-1
size: -
D: -

DNA: TGTGCCAGCAGTCCTCGGGACTCTACTACCGGATGGAACACTGAAGCTTTCTTT
CDR3: CASSPRDSTTGWNTEAFF
V: TRBV2
J: TRBJ1-1
size: -
D: -

DNA: TGTGCCAGCAGCCAAGGACTAGCCAGGGAGCTGTTTTTT
CDR3: CASSQGLARELFF
V: TRBV14
J: TRBJ2-2
size: few
D: TRBD2

DNA: TGTGCCAGCAGCTTGTCGCCGAATAGCAATCAGCCCCAGCATTTT
CDR3: CASSLSPNSNQPQHF
V: TRBV5-4
J: TRBJ1-5
size: -
D: -

DNA: TGTGCCTGGAGCGGGAGCACAGATACGCAGTATTTT
CDR3: CAWSGSTDTQYF
V: TRBV30
J: TRBJ2-3
size: -
D: -

DNA: TGCGCCAGCAGCCAAGAAAGGGGGAGCACTGAAGCTTTCTTT
CDR3: CASSQERGSTEAFF
V: TRBV4-1
J: TRBJ1-1
size: once
D: -

DNA: TGTGCCAGCAGCTTAGAAACGGCCGGAAACTATGGCTACACCTTC
CDR3: CASSLETAGNYGYTF
V: TRBV7-2
J: TRBJ1-2
size: -
D: -

DNA: TGTGCCAGTAGTCCGGTAGGTGCGGACGAGCAGTACTTC
CDR3: CASSPVGADEQYF
V: TRBV19
J: TRBJ2-7
size: -
D: -

DNA: TGTGCCAGCAGCCCCCCCCTACTACTCACAGATACGCAGTATTTT
CDR3: CASSPPLLLTDTQYF
V: TRBV5-6
J: TRBJ2-3
size: -
D: -

DNA: TGTGCCAGCAGCCAAAGTACAGGGGGGGGCGAGCAGTACTTC
CDR3: CASSQSTGGGEQYF
V: TRBV4-2
J: TRBJ2-7
size: -
D: -

DNA: TGTGCCAGCAGTAAACCGCGGACTAGCGCACAATCTTTACTCTGGGAGCAGTACTTC
CDR3: CASSKPRTSAQSLLWEQYF
V: TRBV2
J: TRBJ2-7
size: once
D: TRBD2

DNA: TGTGCCAGCAGTCGGACAGGGAACACCGGGGAGCTGTTTTTT
CDR3: CASSRTGNTGELFF
V: TRBV3-1/TRBV3-2
J: TRBJ2-2
size: -
D: TRBD1

DNA: TGTGCCAGCAGACGACAGCTTGTCTCTGGGGCCAACGTCCTGACTTTC
CDR3: CASRRQLVSGANVLTF
V: TRBV27
J: TRBJ2-6
size: -
D: -